The 6 T cell receptor beta chains below come from one sample, sequenced in a study of glioma-infiltrating T cells. TCR alpha and beta CDR3 regions were amplified from RNA using iRepertoire nested multiplex PCR. TCRdb itself ran the multiplex PCR reads through MiXCR, one entry per CDR3 protein. In the table there are about 380,000 distinct CDR3 sequences, about two fifths of which are singletons. Sequenced sample: glioma tissue, nonneoplastic brain tissue, or PBMCs (not recorded which). Source of these receptors: a human donor with low-grade glioma or glioblastoma, undergoing nonglioma brain surgery, or in good health (not recorded which).

This clonotype was counted between two and nine times. CDR3 sequence reads: CASSEPRGSDTQYF. The DNA of the CDR3 is TGTGCCAGCAGTGAACCCCGTGGTTCAGATACGCAGTATTTT. J is TRBJ2-3 and V is TRBV25-1; no definite D call. V was clipped by 2 bases and J by 4 bases, with 10 bases between them. The CDR3 has 14 amino acids. Germline lookup yields CDR1 MGHDK and CDR2 SYGVNS. The variable domain in full, with the rest retrieved from reference TRBV25-1 and TRBJ2-3, is EADIYQTPRYLVIGTGKKITLECSQTMGHDKMYWYQQDPGMELHLIHYSYGVNSTEKGDLSSESTVSRIRTEHFPLTLESARPSHTSQYLCASSEPRGSDTQYFGPGTRLTVL.

The genes are TRBV5-1 and TRBJ1-5; D is unresolved. The V end lost 0 bases, the J end lost 3 bases, and 10 bases lay between the germline ends. The germline gives CDR1 SGHRS, CDR2 YFSETQ. The CDR3 has 15 residues. CDR3 DNA sequence: TGCGCCAGCAGCTTGGACGGATACATCAATCAGCCCCAGCATTTT. Protein product: CASSLDGYINQPQHF.

This chain uses TRBV4-2 with TRBJ2-3; D may correspond to TRBD1 or TRBD2 (5 bases each). CDR1 and CDR2 from the germline V gene are LGHNA and YNFKEQ. The CDR3 loop spans 16 amino acids. The ends were cut back, 4 bases at V and 4 bases at J, with 18 bases in the middle. Here the CDR3 reads CASSPTGRIGPDTQYF. The CDR3 DNA reads TGTGCCAGCAGCCCGACGGGACGAATAGGCCCAGATACGCAGTATTTT.

Many counts were recorded for this clonotype. The chain links TRBV7-2 to TRBJ1-1; no firm D call. Germline loops: CDR1 SGHTA, CDR2 FQGNSA. This CDR3 contains 14 residues. V shed 5 bases and J shed 8 bases, with 18 bases lying between them. CDR3 loop: CASSDLTSAGEAFF. The CDR3 DNA follows: TGTGCCAGCAGCGATTTAACATCTGCGGGAGAAGCTTTCTTT.

This chain uses TRBV6-6 with TRBJ2-6; unclear D gene. The CDR3 totals 16 residues. V lost 4 bases, J lost 1 base, and 11 bases lay in between. CDR1 MNHNY and CDR2 SVGAGI come from the germline V gene (reference sequence). CDR3 coding DNA: TGTGCCAGCAGTTCCTCGATTTATTCTGGGGCCAACGTCCTGACTTTC. Encoded protein: CASSSSIYSGANVLTF.

V and J are TRBV19 and TRBJ2-5; no clear D gene. CDR3 length: 17 residues. Germline CDR1 reads LNHDA; CDR2 reads SQIVND (reference sequence). The V end lost 1 base, the J end lost 2 bases, and 17 bases lay between the germline ends. CDR3 sequence: CASSIVSGSNAQETQYF. CDR3 in DNA: TGTGCCAGTAGTATAGTGTCCGGGTCCAACGCGCAAGAGACCCAGTACTTC.